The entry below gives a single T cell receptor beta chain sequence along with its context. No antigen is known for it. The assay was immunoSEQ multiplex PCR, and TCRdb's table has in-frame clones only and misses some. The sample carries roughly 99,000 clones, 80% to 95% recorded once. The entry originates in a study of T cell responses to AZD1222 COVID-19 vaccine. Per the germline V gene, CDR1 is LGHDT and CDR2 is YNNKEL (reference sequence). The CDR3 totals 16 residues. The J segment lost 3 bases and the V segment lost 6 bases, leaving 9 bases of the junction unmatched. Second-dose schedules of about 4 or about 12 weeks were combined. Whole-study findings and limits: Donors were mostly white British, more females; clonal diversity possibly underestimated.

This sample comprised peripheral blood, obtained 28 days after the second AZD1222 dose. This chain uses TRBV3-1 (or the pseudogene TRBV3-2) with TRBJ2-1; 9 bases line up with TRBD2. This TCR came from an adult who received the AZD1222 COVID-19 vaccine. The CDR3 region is CASRSAPSGVYNEQFF. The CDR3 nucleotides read TGTGCCAGCAGGTCCGCCCCTAGCGGGGTCTACAATGAGCAGTTCTTC.